This T cell receptor beta chain was identified during a study of blood T cells in healthy people across ages. About the study: Template switching caught about one barcoded beta molecule for each two T cells.

With a J-beta primer mix and a sample-barcoded 5' primer, a second PCR ran roughly 6 to 11 cycles. TCRdb ran MiXCR on the 5' RACE reads and lists one entry per CDR3 protein. Found here are more than 450,000 distinct CDR3 sequences, 27% of them singletons; the top ten hold roughly 3.5%. V lost 3 bases and J 4 bases, leaving 15 bases between the germline ends. The CDR3 loop spans 14 amino acids. CDR1 is DFQATT and CDR2 is SNEGSKA in the germline V gene (reference sequence). In regard to this clonotype: The antigen is undetermined.

Broader study findings: As naive T cell percentage varied, TCR beta diversity correlated strongly with it. Researchers said unsorted PBMCs prevented a conclusive naive versus antigen-experienced comparison.

This sample also appeared in a second study, on T cells of mothers and their children. That report notes: Over 8.5 million TCR beta CDR3 reads were obtained from each mother, and 2.5 million to 3.5 million from each child.

This receptor was obtained from a boy between 2 and 10 years old in good health. The sample taken for sequencing was blood. The rearrangement joins TRBV20-1 to TRBJ2-5, with a possible D match to TRBD2 (6 bases). CDR3: CSASPMEGTETQYF. DNA of the CDR3: TGCAGTGCTAGCCCAATGGAGGGTACAGAGACCCAGTACTTC.